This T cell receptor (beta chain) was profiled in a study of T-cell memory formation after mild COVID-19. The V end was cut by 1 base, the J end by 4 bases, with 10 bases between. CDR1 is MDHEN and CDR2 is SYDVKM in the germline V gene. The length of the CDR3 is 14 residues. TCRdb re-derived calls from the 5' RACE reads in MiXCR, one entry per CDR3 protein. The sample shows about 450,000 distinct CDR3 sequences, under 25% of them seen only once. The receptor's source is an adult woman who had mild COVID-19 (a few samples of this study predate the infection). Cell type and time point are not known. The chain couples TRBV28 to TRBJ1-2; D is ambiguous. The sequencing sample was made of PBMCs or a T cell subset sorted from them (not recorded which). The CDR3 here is CASSLSARTYGYTF. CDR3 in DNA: TGTGCCAGCAGTTTATCGGCCAGGACCTATGGCTACACCTTC.